Described below is a single T cell receptor beta chain sequence and its context. The data are from a study of spatial heterogeneity in lung cancer. Study-level background: Across the raw uncorrected reads, a unique TCR and UMI combination was observed, on average, more than ten times.

This CDR3 region has 11 residues. The germline V gene encodes CDR1 SGHAT and CDR2 FQDESV (reference sequence). Trimming took 1 base from V and 5 from J, leaving 2 bases between them. The time point here: sample taken at primary tumor resection. The input material, whole RNA from tumor, nontumor lung or frozen PBMC, was sequenced unsorted. Samples came from roughly 70 TRACERx patients with untreated early-stage lung cancer. TCRdb re-analysed the 5' RACE reads in MiXCR, keeping a single row per CDR3 protein. The sample shows around 3,900 distinct CDR3 sequences, about a tenth of them seen only once. Sequencing used PBMCs, obtained at surgery. The clonotype originates from a male donor with early-stage non-small cell lung cancer. This chain connects TRBV11-1 to TRBJ1-2; D remains ambiguous. The CDR3 nucleotides are TGTGCCAGCAGCTTAGTGTATGGCTACACCTTC. Amino acids: CASSLVYGYTF. Together with reference TRBV11-1 and TRBJ1-2, the CDR3 gives the full variable domain: EAEVAQSPRYKITEKSQAVAFWCDPISGHATLYWYRQILGQGPELLVQFQDESVVDDSQLPKDRFSAERLKGVDSTLKIQPAELGDSAMYLCASSLVYGYTFGSGTRLTVV.